Listed below are T cell receptor beta chains from one sample, sequenced in a study of blood T cell repertoires in COVID-19. Method: immunoSEQ multiplex PCR; TCRdb's copy keeps in-frame clones and lacks some. The data show hundreds of thousands of clones, around 86% seen once. Material: peripheral blood. The receptors derive from a woman between 55 and 75 years old with active or convalescent COVID-19. The CDR3 runs from the conserved cysteine through the conserved F or W. A D gene is named only where the DNA matches it firmly. Clone size is not always given. Where it is, it says once, few, many or a class for expanded clones.

d_call	v_call	cdr3_length	clone_size	j_call	cdr3_nt	cdr3_aa
TRBD1	TRBV7-3	15	NA	TRBJ1-1	TGTGCCAGCAGCCCTCAGACAGGGGACTTCACTGAAGCTTTCTTT	CASSPQTGDFTEAFF
TRBD1	TRBV13	15	few	TRBJ1-6	TGTGCCAGCAGCGACTACGGGACAGGGAATTCACCCCTCCACTTT	CASSDYGTGNSPLHF
NA	TRBV7-9	13	NA	TRBJ1-1	TGTGCCAGCAGCCTAGAACAGGGTACTGAAGCTTTCTTT	CASSLEQGTEAFF
TRBD1	TRBV4-3	18	NA	TRBJ2-2	TGCGCCAGCAGCCCCAAGATAGGAAGACAGGGGGCCAACGGGGAGCTGTTTTTT	CASSPKIGRQGANGELFF
TRBD1	TRBV6-2/TRBV6-3	17	NA	TRBJ1-2	TGTGCCAGCAGTCCCCATATCTCCGCCGGGACAGGGGTAGGCTACACCTTC	CASSPHISAGTGVGYTF
NA	TRBV28	14	NA	TRBJ1-6	TGTGCCAGCAGTTTGTCAGGGTATAATTCACCCCTCCACTTT	CASSLSGYNSPLHF
NA	TRBV19	16	NA	TRBJ1-2	TGTGCCAGTAGTCCCAGGGGATCGAGGGCTAACTATGGCTACACCTTC	CASSPRGSRANYGYTF
NA	TRBV2	16	NA	TRBJ1-5	TGTGCCAGCAGCTTTTTACAGGGAGTAAGCAATCAGCCCCAGCATTTT	CASSFLQGVSNQPQHF
TRBD2	TRBV11-2	16	NA	TRBJ2-2	TGTGCCAGCAGCTTCGGAGCCGGGGGGGCCGCTGGGGAGCTGTTTTTT	CASSFGAGGAAGELFF
TRBD1	TRBV5-6	19	NA	TRBJ2-1	TGTGCCAGCAGTTCGCCGGGACAGGGGTATTGGGGCTCCTACAATGAGCAGTTCTTC	CASSSPGQGYWGSYNEQFF
NA	TRBV7-8	16	NA	TRBJ2-3	TGTGCCAGCAGCTTATCCCGTAGGGGGGGGAGTGATACGCAGTATTTT	CASSLSRRGGSDTQYF
TRBD1	TRBV5-8	15	NA	TRBJ2-3	TGTGCCAGCAGCTCATGGACAGGGGTAATGGATACGCAGTATTTT	CASSSWTGVMDTQYF
TRBD1	TRBV19	12	once	TRBJ1-5	TGTGCCAGCACAGGGGCGGGACAGCCCCAGCATTTT	CASTGAGQPQHF
TRBD1	TRBV7-2	17	once	TRBJ1-2	TGTGCCACCGCCTCCGGGACAGGGGGCCCACAAGTCTATGGCTACACCTTC	CATASGTGGPQVYGYTF
TRBD2	TRBV5-6	16	NA	TRBJ2-5	TGTGCCAGCAGCCGCGGACTAGCGGGGTTGCAAGAGACCCAGTACTTC	CASSRGLAGLQETQYF
TRBD1	TRBV5-1	15	NA	TRBJ1-1	TGCGCCAGCAGCCGTTTGGACAGGGGGCAGACTGAAGCTTTCTTT	CASSRLDRGQTEAFF
NA	TRBV10-2	12	NA	TRBJ2-5	TGCGCCAGCAGTTCTGGAGTAGAGACCCAGTACTTC	CASSSGVETQYF
NA	TRBV27	15	NA	TRBJ1-4	TGTGCCAGCAGTTCGGGTCCCGCAACTAATGAAAAACTGTTTTTT	CASSSGPATNEKLFF
NA	TRBV2	13	NA	TRBJ1-5	TGTGCCAGCAATGGCAGGGAAAGGCAGCCCCAGCATTTT	CASNGRERQPQHF
NA	TRBV19	14	once	TRBJ1-2	TGTGCCAGTAGCCCCGCCTGGACAGACTATGGCTACACCTTC	CASSPAWTDYGYTF
TRBD1	TRBV6-2/TRBV6-3	17	NA	TRBJ1-2	TGTGCCAGCAGTTACCCCCGACAGGGGGCGCGGGACTATGGCTACACCTTC	CASSYPRQGARDYGYTF
NA	TRBV20-1	14	NA	TRBJ1-2	TGCAGTGCTAGTGCAGCGGGACGGGACTATGGCTACACCTTC	CSASAAGRDYGYTF
NA	TRBV12-3/TRBV12-4	13	NA	TRBJ1-1	TGTGCCAGCCGGGACAACATGAACACTGAAGCTTTCTTT	CASRDNMNTEAFF
TRBD1	TRBV6-4	16	NA	TRBJ1-3	TGTGCCAACTCGGGACAGGGAAATTGGGCTGGAAACACCATATATTTT	CANSGQGNWAGNTIYF
NA	TRBV24-1	15	NA	TRBJ2-5	TGTGCCACCAGTCAAACAGGGGGGGGATTGGAGACCCAGTACTTC	CATSQTGGGLETQYF
TRBD2	TRBV7-2	15	few	TRBJ2-1	TGTGCCAGCAGCTTAGGTCGAGCGGGGGGTTCTGAGCAGTTCTTC	CASSLGRAGGSEQFF
NA	TRBV15	11	few	TRBJ1-1	TGTGCCACCAGCAGAGATGGGAGAGCTTTCTTT	CATSRDGRAFF
NA	TRBV2	15	NA	TRBJ1-6	TGTGCCAGCAGTGCCCAGGGAATCCCTGATTCACCCCTCCACTTT	CASSAQGIPDSPLHF